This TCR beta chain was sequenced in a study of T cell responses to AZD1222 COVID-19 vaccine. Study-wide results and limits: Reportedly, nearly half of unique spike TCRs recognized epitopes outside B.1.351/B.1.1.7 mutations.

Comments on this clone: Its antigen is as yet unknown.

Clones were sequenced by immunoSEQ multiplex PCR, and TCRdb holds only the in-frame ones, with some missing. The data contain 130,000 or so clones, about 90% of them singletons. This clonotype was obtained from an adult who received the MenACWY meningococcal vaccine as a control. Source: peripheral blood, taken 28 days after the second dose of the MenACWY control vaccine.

The CDR3 here is CASSPASGNTGELFF. The DNA for the CDR3 is TGTGCCAGCAGCCCAGCCAGCGGGAACACCGGGGAGCTGTTTTTT. The V and J genes are TRBV3-1 (or the pseudogene TRBV3-2) and TRBJ2-2; TRBD2 might be the D (5 bases). The CDR3 totals 15 residues. Germline assignment: CDR1 LGHDT and CDR2 YNNKEL (reference sequence). The germline V and J ends were trimmed by 4 bases and 1 base, with 10 bases remaining between them.